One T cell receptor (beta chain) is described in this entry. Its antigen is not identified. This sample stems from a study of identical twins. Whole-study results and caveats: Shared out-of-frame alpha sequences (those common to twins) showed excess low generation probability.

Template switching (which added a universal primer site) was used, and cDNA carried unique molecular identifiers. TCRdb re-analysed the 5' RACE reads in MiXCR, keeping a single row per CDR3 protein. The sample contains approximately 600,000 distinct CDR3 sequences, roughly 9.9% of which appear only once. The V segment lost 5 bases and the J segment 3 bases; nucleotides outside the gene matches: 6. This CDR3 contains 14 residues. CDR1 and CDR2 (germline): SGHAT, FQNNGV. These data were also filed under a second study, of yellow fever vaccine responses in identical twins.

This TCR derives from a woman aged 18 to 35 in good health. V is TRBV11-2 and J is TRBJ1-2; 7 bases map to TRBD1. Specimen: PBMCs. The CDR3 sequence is CASSETGTHYGYTF. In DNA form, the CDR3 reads TGTGCCAGCAGCGAGACAGGGACCCACTATGGCTACACCTTC.